Given below is one T cell receptor (beta chain) in context. Its antigen is unknown. There are no base qualities to consult, and no much larger clone falls within one base. A second Seattle source provided samples from volunteer blood donors who had recovered from COVID-19. Each collaborating institution followed its own protocols to collect whole blood in K2EDTA tubes. For TCRbeta analysis, collaborators shipped samples in one of three forms: frozen whole blood, isolated PBMCs, or DNA extracted from either of those sample types. Between the V and J ends, shortened by 1 base and 3 bases respectively, the junction contains 14 bases. Sequences SGHKS (CDR1) and YYEKEE (CDR2) are obtained from the germline V gene (reference sequence). CDR3 length: 15 amino acids, cysteine to phenylalanine. The CDR3 DNA has 45 bases and is translated from base 1. This record comes from a study of blood T cell repertoires in COVID-19 (TCRdb year 2020). For the study in its entirety: Samples covering the acute and convalescent phases of COVID-19 were provided by collaborators in the United States, Italy and Spain. The prospective study material was composed of cDNA or gDNA derived from T cells, B-cell-depleted T cells, or PBMCs. Deeply sampled blood TCRbeta repertoires from subjects exposed to, actively infected with, or recovered from COVID-19 were included in the dataset. The repertoires were released in a freely available public database intended as a resource for research on the immune response to SARS-CoV-2. Samples came from the ongoing ImmuneRACE study (first 160 participants) plus 1,254 subjects from 6 global collaborators. The sample metadata nearly always contained a de-identified subject ID, COVID-19 status, age in years and sex. HLA class I and class II types, where available, came from metadata supplied by the sample provider rather than from assay-based typing. Study-wide findings and limitations: The amount of clinical and demographic metadata varied by source and participant and was provided uncurated.

TCRbeta CDR3 regions were amplified from genomic DNA by means of the immunoSEQ Assay, a bias-controlled multiplex PCR. On the authors' methods: The number of nucleated cells in each sample was estimated by amplification of reference gene primers within the assay. Sequence reads were collapsed and filtered to measure the absolute abundance of every unique TCRbeta CDR3 rearrangement. For each sample, productive Simpson clonality was calculated as the square root of Simpson's diversity index over productive rearrangements. This is the immuneACCESS table as TCRdb keeps it, with only in-frame sequences that have V and J called. A part of the clones is gone; compared with another copy, unresolved V genes explain less than half, and the rest is unexplained. V, J and clone size derive from that table, while D and trimming were established from the DNA sequence. In this sample the table shows 200,000 to 250,000 clones, 80% to 85% of which occur a single time. In total, the top ten clones hold roughly 5.3% of the sample.

The sequenced material came from peripheral blood. This TCR came from a woman aged 55-70 years who had recovered from COVID-19. The chain is made from TRBV5-5 and TRBJ2-7; matching of 7 bases hints at TRBD2 as the D gene. The CDR3 reads CASSLLGGAGYEQYF. The nucleotide sequence reads as follows: TGTGCCAGCAGCTTGTTAGGGGGGGCCGGCTACGAGCAGTACTTC.